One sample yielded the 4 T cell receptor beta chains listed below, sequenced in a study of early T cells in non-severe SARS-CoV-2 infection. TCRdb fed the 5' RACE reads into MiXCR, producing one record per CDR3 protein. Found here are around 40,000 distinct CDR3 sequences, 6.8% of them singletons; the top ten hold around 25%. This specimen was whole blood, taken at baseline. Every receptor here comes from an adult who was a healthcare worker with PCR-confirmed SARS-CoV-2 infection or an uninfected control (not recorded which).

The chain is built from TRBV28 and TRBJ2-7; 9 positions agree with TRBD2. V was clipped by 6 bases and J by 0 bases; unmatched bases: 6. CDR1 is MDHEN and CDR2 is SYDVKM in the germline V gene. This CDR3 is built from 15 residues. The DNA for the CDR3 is TGTGCCAGCAGGAACCCACTAGCGGGCTCCTACGAGCAGTACTTC. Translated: CASRNPLAGSYEQYF.

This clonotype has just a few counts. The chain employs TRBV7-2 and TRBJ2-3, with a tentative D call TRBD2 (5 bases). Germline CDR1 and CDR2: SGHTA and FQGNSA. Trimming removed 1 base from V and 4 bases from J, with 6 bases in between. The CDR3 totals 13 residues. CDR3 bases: TGTGCCAGCAGCTTAGACGGGGCAGATACGCAGTATTTT. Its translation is CASSLDGADTQYF.

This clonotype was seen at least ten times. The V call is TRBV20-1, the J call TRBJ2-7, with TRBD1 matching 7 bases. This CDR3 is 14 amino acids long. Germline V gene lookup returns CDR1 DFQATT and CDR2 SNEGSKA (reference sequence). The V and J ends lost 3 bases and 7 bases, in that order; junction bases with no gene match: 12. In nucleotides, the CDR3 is TGCAGTGCTAGCCCCCACCAGGGGGTGGGGGAGCAGTACTTC. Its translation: CSASPHQGVGEQYF.

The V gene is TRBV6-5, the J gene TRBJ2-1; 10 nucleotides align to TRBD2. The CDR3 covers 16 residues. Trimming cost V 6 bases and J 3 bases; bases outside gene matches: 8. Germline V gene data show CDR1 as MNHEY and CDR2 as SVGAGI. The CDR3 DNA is TGTGCCAGCAGAGCCACTCTAGCGGGAGTCTACAATGAGCAGTTCTTC. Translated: CASRATLAGVYNEQFF.